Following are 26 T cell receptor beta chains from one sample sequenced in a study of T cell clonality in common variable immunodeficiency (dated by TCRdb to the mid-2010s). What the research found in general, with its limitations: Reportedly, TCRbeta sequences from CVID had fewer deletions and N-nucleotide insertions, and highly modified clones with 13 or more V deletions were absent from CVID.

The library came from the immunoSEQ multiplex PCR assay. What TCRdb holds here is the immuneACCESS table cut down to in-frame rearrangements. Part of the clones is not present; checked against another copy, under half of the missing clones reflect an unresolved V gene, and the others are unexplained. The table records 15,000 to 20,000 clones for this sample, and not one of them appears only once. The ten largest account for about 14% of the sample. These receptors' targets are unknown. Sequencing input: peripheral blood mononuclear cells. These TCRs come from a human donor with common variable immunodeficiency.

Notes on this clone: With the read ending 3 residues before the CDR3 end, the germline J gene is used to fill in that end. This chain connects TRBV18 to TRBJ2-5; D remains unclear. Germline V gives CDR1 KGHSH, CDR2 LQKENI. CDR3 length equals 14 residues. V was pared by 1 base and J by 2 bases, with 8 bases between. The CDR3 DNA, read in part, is TGTGCCAGCTCACCACAGGCGGAACAAGAGACC. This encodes CASSPQAEQET. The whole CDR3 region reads CASSPQAEQETQYF. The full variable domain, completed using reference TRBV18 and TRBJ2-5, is NAGVMQNPRHLVRRRGQEARLRCSPMKGHSHVYWYRQLPEEGLKFMVYLQKENIIDESGMPKERFSAEFPKEGPSILRIQQVVRGDSAAYFCASSPQAEQETQYFGPGTRLLVL.

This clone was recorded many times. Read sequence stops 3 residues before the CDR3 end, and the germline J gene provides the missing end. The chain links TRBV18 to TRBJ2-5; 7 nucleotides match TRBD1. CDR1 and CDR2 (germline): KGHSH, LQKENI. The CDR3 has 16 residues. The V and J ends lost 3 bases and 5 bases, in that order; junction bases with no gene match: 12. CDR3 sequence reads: CASSPSLRGIGETQYF. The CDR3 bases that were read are TGTGCCAGCTCACCCTCCCTCAGGGGGATAGGGGAGACC. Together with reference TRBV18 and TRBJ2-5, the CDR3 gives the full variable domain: NAGVMQNPRHLVRRRGQEARLRCSPMKGHSHVYWYRQLPEEGLKFMVYLQKENIIDESGMPKERFSAEFPKEGPSILRIQQVVRGDSAAYFCASSPSLRGIGETQYFGPGTRLLVL.

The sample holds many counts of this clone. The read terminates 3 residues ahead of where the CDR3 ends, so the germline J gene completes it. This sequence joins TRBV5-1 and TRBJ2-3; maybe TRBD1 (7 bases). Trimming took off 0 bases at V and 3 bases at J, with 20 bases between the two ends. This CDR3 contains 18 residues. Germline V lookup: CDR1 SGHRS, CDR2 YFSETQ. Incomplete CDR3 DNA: TGCGCCAGCAGCTTGGCGGGGGCAGGGGGATTTGAAACAGATACG. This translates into CASSLAGAGGFETDT. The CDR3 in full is CASSLAGAGGFETDTQYF.

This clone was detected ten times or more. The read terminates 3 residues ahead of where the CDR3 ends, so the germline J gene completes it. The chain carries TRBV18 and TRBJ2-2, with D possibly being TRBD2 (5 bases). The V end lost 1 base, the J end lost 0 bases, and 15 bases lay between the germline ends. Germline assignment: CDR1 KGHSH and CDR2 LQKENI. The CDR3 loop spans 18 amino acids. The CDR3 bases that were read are TGTGCCAGCTCACCACGAATCCCCAGCGGCTCGAACACCGGGGAG. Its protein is CASSPRIPSGSNTGE. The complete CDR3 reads CASSPRIPSGSNTGELFF.

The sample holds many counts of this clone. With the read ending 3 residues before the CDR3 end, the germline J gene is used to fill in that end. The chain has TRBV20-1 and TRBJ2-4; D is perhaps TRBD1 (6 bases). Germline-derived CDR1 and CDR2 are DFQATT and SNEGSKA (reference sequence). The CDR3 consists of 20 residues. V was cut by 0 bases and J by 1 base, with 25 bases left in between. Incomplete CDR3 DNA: TGCAGTGCTAGAGATTCTCGGACAGCCGGCGAAGGAATGGCCAAAAACATT. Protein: CSARDSRTAGEGMAKNI. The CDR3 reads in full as CSARDSRTAGEGMAKNIQYF.

The sequenced CDR3 bases are TGTGCCAGCTCACCACCTCTAAAAGGGGGCACCGGGGAG. This codes for CASSPPLKGGTGE. The full-length CDR3 reads as CASSPPLKGGTGELFF. The chain uses TRBV18 and TRBJ2-2, with D maybe TRBD1 (6 bases). The CDR3 end lies 3 residues beyond the end of the read and is filled in from the germline J gene. Germline CDR1 reads KGHSH; CDR2 reads LQKENI. The CDR3 covers 16 residues. Between the trimmed V and J ends, which lost 0 bases and 4 bases, there was a span of 12 bases.

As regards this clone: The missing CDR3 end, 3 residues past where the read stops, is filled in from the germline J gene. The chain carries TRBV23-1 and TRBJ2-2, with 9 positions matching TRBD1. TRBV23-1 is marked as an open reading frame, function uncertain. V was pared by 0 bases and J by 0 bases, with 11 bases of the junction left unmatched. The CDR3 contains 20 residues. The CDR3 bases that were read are TGCGCCAGCAGTCAATCGGACGGGACAGGGTGGCTTTCGAACACCGGGGAG. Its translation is CASSQSDGTGWLSNTGE. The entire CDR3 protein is CASSQSDGTGWLSNTGELFF.

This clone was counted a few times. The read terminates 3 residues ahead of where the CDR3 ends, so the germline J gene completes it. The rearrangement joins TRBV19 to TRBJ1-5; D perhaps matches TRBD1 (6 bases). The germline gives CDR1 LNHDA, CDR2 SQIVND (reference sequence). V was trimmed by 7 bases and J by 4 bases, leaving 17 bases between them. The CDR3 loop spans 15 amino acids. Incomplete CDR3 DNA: TGTGCCAGTACCATTACAGGGATTGTTAATCAGCCC. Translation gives CASTITGIVNQP. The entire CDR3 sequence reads CASTITGIVNQPQHF.

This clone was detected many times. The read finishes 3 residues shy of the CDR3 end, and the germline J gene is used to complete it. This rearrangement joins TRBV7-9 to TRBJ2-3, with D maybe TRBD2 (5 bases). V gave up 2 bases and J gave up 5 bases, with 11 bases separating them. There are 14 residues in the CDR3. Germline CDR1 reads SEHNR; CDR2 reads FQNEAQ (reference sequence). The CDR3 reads CASSLLLEGDTQYF. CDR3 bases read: TGTGCCAGCAGCTTACTTCTTGAGGGAGATACG. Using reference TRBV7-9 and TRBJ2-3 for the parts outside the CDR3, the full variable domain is DTGVSQNPRHKITKRGQNVTFRCDPISEHNRLYWYRQTLGQGPEFLTYFQNEAQLEKSRLLSDRFSAERPKGSFSTLEIQRTEQGDSAMYLCASSLLLEGDTQYFGPGTRLTVL.

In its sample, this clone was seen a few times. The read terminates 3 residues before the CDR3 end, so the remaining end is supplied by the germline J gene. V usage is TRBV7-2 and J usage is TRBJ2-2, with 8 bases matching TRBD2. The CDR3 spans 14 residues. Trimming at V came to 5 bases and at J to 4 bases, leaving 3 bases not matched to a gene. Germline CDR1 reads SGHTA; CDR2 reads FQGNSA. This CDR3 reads CASSREGPTGELFF. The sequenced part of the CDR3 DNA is TGTGCCAGCAGCCGGGAGGGGCCCACCGGGGAG.

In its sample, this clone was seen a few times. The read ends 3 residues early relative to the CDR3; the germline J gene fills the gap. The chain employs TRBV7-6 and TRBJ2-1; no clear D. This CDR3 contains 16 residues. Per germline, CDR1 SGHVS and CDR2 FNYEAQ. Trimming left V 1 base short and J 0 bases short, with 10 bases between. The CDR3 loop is CASSLVLGPSYNEQFF. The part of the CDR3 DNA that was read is TGTGCCAGCAGCTTAGTACTGGGCCCCTCCTACAATGAG.

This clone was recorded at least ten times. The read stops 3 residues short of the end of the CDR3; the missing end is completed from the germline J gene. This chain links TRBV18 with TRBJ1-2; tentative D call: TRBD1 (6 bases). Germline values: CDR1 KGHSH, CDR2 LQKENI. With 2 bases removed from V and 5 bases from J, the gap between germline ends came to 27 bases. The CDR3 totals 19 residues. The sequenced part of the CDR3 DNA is TGTGCCAGCTCACCATATAAGGTTATCGTTCACAGGGAGGATTATGGC. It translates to CASSPYKVIVHREDYG. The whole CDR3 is CASSPYKVIVHREDYGYTF.

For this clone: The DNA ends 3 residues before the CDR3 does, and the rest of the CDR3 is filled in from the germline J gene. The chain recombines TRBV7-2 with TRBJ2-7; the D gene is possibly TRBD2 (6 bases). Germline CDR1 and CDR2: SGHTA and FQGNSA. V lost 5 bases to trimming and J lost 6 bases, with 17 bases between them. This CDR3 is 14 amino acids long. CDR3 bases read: TGTGCCAGCAGCGGACCCGGGACTCCTTCCGAG. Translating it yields CASSGPGTPSE. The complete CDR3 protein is CASSGPGTPSEQYF.

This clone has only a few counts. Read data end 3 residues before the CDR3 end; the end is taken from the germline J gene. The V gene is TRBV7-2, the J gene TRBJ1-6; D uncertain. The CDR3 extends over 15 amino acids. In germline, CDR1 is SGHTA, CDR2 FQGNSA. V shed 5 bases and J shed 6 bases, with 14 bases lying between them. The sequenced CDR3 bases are TGTGCCAGCAGCCCCATGGGCCAGATTAATTCACCC. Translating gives CASSPMGQINSP. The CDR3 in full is CASSPMGQINSPLHF.

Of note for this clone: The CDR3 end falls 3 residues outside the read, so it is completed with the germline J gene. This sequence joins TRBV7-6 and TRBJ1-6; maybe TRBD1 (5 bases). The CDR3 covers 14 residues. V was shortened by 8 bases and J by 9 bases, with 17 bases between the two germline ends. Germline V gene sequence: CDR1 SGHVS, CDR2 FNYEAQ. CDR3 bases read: TGTGCCAGCTCCCTGGGGACTCGAGGTTCACCC. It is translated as CASSLGTRGSP. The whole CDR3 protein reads CASSLGTRGSPLHF.

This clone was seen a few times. The chain's CDR3 is CASRVSGGTNEKLFF. Partial CDR3 DNA: TGCGCCAGCAGGGTGTCGGGGGGTACTAATGAAAAA. The V gene is TRBV5-1, the J gene TRBJ1-4; D perhaps matches TRBD1 (5 bases). Coverage ceases 3 residues before the CDR3 finishes, and the germline J gene fills in the end. V shed 5 bases and J shed 2 bases, with 13 bases lying between them. The V gene's germline CDR1 is SGHRS and CDR2 YFSETQ. The CDR3 is 15 residues long.

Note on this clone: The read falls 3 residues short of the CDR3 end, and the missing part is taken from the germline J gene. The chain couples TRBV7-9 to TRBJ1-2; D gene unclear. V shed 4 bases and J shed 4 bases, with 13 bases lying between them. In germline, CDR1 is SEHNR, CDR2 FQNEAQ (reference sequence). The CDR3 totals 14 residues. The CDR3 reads CASSYSDFSYGYTF. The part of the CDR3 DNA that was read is TGTGCCAGCAGCTATAGCGACTTCTCCTATGGC. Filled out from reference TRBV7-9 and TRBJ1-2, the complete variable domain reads DTGVSQNPRHKITKRGQNVTFRCDPISEHNRLYWYRQTLGQGPEFLTYFQNEAQLEKSRLLSDRFSAERPKGSFSTLEIQRTEQGDSAMYLCASSYSDFSYGYTFGSGTRLTVV.

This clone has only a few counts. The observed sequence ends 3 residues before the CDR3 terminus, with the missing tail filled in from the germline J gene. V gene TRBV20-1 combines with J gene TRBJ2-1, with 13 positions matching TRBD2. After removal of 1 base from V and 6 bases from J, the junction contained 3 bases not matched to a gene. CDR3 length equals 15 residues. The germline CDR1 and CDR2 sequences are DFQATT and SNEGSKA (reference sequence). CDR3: CSARAGTSGTNEQFF. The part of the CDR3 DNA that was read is TGCAGTGCTAGAGCGGGGACTAGCGGGACCAATGAG.

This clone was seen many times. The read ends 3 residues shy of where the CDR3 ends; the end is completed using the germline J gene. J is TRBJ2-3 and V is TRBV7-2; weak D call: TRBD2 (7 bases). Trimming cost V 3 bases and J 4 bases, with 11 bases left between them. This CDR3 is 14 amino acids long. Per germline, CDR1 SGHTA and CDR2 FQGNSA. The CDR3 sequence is CASSLGGGADTQYF. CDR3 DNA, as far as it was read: TGTGCCAGCAGCTTGGGAGGGGGAGCAGATACG.

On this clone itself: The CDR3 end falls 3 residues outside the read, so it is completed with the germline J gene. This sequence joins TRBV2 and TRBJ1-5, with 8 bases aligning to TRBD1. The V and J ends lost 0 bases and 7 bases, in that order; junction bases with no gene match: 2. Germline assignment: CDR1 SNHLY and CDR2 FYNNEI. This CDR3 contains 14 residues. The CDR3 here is CASSEATGVQPQHF. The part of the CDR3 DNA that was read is TGTGCCAGCAGTGAAGCGACAGGGGTCCAGCCC.

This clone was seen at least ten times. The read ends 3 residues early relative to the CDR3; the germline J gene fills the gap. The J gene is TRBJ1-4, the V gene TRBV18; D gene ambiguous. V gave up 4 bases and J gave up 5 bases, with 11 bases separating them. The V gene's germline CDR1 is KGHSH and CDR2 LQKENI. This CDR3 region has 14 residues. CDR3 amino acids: CASSLGSQNEKLFF. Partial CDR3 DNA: TGTGCCAGCTCACTCGGGTCCCAAAATGAAAAA.

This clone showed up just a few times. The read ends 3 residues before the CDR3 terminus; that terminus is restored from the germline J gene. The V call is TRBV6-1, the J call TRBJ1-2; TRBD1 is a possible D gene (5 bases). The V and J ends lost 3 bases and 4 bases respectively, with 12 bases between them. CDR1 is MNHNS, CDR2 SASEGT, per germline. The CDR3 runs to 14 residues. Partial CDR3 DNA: TGTGCCAGCAGTGACCCAGGGATCTCCTATGGC. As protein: CASSDPGISYG. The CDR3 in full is CASSDPGISYGYTF.

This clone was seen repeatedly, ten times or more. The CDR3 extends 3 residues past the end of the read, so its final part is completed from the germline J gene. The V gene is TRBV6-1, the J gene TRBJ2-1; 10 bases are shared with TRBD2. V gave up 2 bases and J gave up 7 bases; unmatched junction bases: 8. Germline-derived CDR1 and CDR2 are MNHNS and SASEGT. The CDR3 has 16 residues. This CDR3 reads CASSERASGRWNEQFF. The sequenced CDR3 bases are TGTGCCAGCAGTGAACGGGCTAGCGGGAGATGGAATGAG.

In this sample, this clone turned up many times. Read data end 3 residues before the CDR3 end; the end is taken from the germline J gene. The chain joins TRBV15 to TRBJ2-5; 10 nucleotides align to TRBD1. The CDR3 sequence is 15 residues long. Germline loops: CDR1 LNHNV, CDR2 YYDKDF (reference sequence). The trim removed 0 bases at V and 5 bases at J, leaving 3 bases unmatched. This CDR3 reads CATSREDRGPETQYF. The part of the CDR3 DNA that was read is TGTGCCACCAGCAGAGAAGACAGGGGGCCGGAGACC.

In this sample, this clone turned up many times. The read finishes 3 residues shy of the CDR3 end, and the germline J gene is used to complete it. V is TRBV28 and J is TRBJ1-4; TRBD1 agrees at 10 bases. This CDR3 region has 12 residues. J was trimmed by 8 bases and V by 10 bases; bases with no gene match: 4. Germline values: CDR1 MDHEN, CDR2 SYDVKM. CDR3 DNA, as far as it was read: TGTGCCACCCGACAGGGGGCGGAAAAA. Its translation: CATRQGAEK. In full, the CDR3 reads CATRQGAEKLFF.

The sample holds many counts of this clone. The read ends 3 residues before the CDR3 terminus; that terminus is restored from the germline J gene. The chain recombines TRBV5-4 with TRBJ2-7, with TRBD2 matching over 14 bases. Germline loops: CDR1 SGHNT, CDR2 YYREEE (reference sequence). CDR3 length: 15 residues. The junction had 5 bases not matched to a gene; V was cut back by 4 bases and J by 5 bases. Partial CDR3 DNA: TGTGCCAGCAGCATACCGACTAGCGGGAGGGACGAG. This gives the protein CASSIPTSGRDE. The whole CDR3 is CASSIPTSGRDEQYF.